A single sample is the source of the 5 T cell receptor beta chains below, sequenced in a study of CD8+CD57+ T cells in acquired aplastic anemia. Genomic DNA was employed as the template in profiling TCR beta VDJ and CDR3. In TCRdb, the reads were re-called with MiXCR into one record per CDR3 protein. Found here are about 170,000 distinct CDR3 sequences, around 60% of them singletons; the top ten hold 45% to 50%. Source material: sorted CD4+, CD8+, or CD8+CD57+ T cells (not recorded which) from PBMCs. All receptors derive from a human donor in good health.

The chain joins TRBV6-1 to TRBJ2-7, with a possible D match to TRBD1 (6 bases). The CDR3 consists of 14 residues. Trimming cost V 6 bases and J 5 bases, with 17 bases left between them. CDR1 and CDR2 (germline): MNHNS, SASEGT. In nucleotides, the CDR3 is TGTGCCAGCAGGACCCCGGCAGGGGAAAACGAGCAGTACTTC. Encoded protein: CASRTPAGENEQYF.

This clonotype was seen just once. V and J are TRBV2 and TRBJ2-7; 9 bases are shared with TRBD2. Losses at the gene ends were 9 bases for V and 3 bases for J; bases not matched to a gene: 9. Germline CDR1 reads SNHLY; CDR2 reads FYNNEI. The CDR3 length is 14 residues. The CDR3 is CASQGGGAIYEQYF. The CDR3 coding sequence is TGTGCCAGTCAGGGCGGGGGGGCGATCTACGAGCAGTACTTC.

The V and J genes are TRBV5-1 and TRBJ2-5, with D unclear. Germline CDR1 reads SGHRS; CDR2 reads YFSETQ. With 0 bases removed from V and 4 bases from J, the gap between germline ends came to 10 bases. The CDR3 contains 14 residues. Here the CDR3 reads CASSLEASTETQYF. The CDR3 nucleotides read TGCGCCAGCAGCTTGGAAGCAAGCACAGAGACCCAGTACTTC.

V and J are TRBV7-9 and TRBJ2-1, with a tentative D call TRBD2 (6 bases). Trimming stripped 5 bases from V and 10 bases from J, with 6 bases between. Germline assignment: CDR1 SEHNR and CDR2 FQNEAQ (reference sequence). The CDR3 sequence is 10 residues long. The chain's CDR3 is CASSGGEQFF. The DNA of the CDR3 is TGTGCCAGCAGCGGAGGGGAGCAGTTCTTC.

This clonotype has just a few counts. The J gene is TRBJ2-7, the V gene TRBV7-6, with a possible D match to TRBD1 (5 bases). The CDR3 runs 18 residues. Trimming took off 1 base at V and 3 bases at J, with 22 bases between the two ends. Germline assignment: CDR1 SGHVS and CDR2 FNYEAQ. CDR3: CASSLDQGLRQAYYEQYF. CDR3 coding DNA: TGTGCCAGCAGCTTAGACCAGGGATTAAGGCAAGCCTACTACGAGCAGTACTTC.